This T cell receptor beta chain appears in the sequencing data of a study of post-analysis software for immune sequencing data. Looking at the study overall: Relapsing-remitting, secondary progressive and progressive-relapsing forms of multiple sclerosis all featured among disease courses.

Included in the TCR beta cDNA libraries were unique molecular identifiers. Each batch of about 0.85 to 10 million T cells produced 500,000 to 550,000 cDNA molecules. TCRdb fed the PCR reads into MiXCR, producing one record per CDR3 protein. Of some 700,000 distinct CDR3 sequences listed, 55% to 60% were seen once; the top ten hold over 9%. V shed 6 bases and J shed 3 bases, with 18 bases lying between them. The CDR3 has 15 residues. Germline values: CDR1 SQVTM, CDR2 ANQGSEA. In the case of this clonotype: Its target is not known.

Study findings and constraints: F measure grouped same-batch samples tightly together. Roughly five TRBV segments were more frequent in patients than controls; TRBV5-6, TRBV5-1 and TRBV20-1 belonged to this group.

The gene calls are TRBV29-1 and TRBJ2-1; D possibly corresponds to TRBD1 (5 bases). The sample taken for sequencing was blood. The sequence derives from a girl aged 2 to 10 with multiple sclerosis. CDR3 in amino acids: CSVDQADRHYNEQFF. CDR3 nucleotides: TGCAGCGTCGACCAAGCTGACAGACACTACAATGAGCAGTTCTTC.